What follows are 24 T cell receptor beta chains derived from one specimen sequenced in a study of CD8+ T cells in alopecia areata. Alopecia areata patients provided lesional scalp punch biopsies and peripheral blood. RNA extraction and reverse transcription yielded cDNA as sequencing template. Assay: immunoSEQ multiplex PCR; the TCRdb copy retains only in-frame clones and omits some. This sample has about 19,000 clones, with around 62% found just once. The material sequenced was skin, taken at week 0. Receptor source: a human donor with alopecia areata.

The chain uses TRBV19 and TRBJ2-5; D is ambiguous. The germline V and J ends were trimmed by 5 bases and 3 bases, with 13 bases remaining between them. The length of the CDR3 is 14 residues. The germline V gene has CDR1 LNHDA and CDR2 SQIVND (reference sequence). CDR3 sequence reads: CASSALGGKETQYF. Here the CDR3 DNA reads TGTGCCAGTAGTGCCCTTGGTGGTAAAGAGACCCAGTACTTC.

This clone was detected a few times. The chain joins TRBV4-1 to TRBJ2-3, with D uncertain. The CDR3 consists of 16 residues. Trimming shortened V by 1 base and J by 2 bases, and 13 bases separated the two germline ends. CDR1 MGHRA and CDR2 YSYEKL come from the germline V gene. The DNA of the CDR3 is TGCGCCAGCAGCCAAGTAAATCTGGTCGTCACAGATACGCAGTATTTT. Amino acid sequence: CASSQVNLVVTDTQYF.

The V call is TRBV19, the J call TRBJ2-3; D may be TRBD2 (5 bases). Germline loops: CDR1 LNHDA, CDR2 SQIVND (reference sequence). This CDR3 has 13 amino acids. Trimming left V 2 bases short and J 6 bases short, with 9 bases between. The CDR3 DNA follows: TGTGCCAGTAGTATAACGGAGGCTGATACGCAGTATTTT. This codes for CASSITEADTQYF.

The V call is TRBV6-1, the J call TRBJ2-5, with D possibly TRBD1 on 6 matching bases. The CDR3 contains 12 residues. Germline assignment: CDR1 MNHNS and CDR2 SASEGT. V was trimmed by 6 bases and J by 5 bases, leaving 10 bases between them. CDR3 coding DNA: TGTGCCAGCAGGGGCCAGGGGGAGACCCAGTACTTC. This codes for CASRGQGETQYF.

The J gene is TRBJ1-1, the V gene TRBV6-1; D not resolved. Germline CDR1 and CDR2: MNHNS and SASEGT. The CDR3 has 13 amino acids. The ends were cut back, 8 bases at V and 0 bases at J, with 10 bases in the middle. This CDR3 is CASRLYMNTEAFF. Written as DNA, the CDR3 is TGTGCCAGCCGACTCTACATGAACACTGAAGCTTTCTTT.

By sample share, this clone is medium-sized (0.01 to 0.1%). The chain employs TRBV11-2 and TRBJ2-3; D remains unclear. The ends were cut back, 4 bases at V and 2 bases at J, with 4 bases in the middle. Germline assignment: CDR1 SGHAT and CDR2 FQNNGV. The CDR3 loop spans 12 amino acids. CDR3 amino acids: CASSSSTDTQYF. As DNA, the CDR3 is TGTGCCAGCAGCTCGTCCACAGATACGCAGTATTTT.

The chain joins TRBV7-3 to TRBJ1-1; perhaps TRBD1 as D (6 bases). The CDR3 is 13 amino acids. Trimming stripped 3 bases from V and 4 bases from J, with 9 bases between. CDR1 is SGHTA, CDR2 FQGTGA, per germline. CDR3 region: CASSFDRTTEAFF. CDR3 in DNA: TGTGCCAGCAGCTTTGACAGGACCACTGAAGCTTTCTTT.

This clone was recorded a few times. J is TRBJ1-2 and V is TRBV7-9, with 9 bases matching TRBD1. CDR1 is SEHNR, CDR2 FQNEAQ, per germline (reference sequence). The CDR3 is 15 residues long. J gave up 6 bases and V 1 base, and 6 bases lay outside the gene matches. CDR3 coding DNA: TGTGCCAGCAGCTTAGGTTTCGGGACAGGGAATGGCTACACCTTC. Protein product: CASSLGFGTGNGYTF.

V gene TRBV6-6 combines with J gene TRBJ1-2; D is ambiguous. Per the germline V gene, CDR1 is MNHNY and CDR2 is SVGAGI (reference sequence). The CDR3 loop spans 16 amino acids. V lost 8 bases and J lost 3, with 22 bases in between. In nucleotides, the CDR3 is TGTGCCAGCCGTACGCGGACGGATGATTACTACTATGGCTACACCTTC. Translated, it gives CASRTRTDDYYYGYTF.

CDR3 amino acids: CASTLRQGNSPLHF. CDR3 nucleotide sequence: TGTGCCAGCACCCTGAGACAGGGTAATTCACCCCTCCACTTT. V and J are TRBV7-9 and TRBJ1-6; TRBD1 agrees at 7 bases. Germline CDR1 and CDR2: SEHNR and FQNEAQ (reference sequence). After removal of 7 bases from V and 6 bases from J, the junction contained 6 bases not matched to a gene. CDR3 length equals 14 residues.

The chain uses TRBV19 and TRBJ1-1; D gene uncertain. Germline CDR1 reads LNHDA; CDR2 reads SQIVND (reference sequence). V was shortened by 2 bases and J by 3 bases, with 10 bases between the two germline ends. The CDR3 is 14 amino acids. CDR3 amino acids: CASSIWGRDTEAFF. CDR3 DNA: TGTGCCAGTAGTATATGGGGTCGGGACACTGAAGCTTTCTTT.

J is TRBJ1-2 and V is TRBV29-1, with TRBD1 matching over 7 bases. Germline CDR1 and CDR2: SQVTM and ANQGSEA. V lost 4 bases and J lost 3; bases outside the gene matches: 2. The CDR3 runs to 12 residues. Here the CDR3 reads CSVGGQDYGYTF. The CDR3 DNA reads TGCAGCGTTGGCGGACAGGACTATGGCTACACCTTC. The full variable domain, completed using reference TRBV29-1 and TRBJ1-2, is SAVISQKPSRDICQRGTSLTIQCQVDSQVTMMFWYRQQPGQSLTLIATANQGSEATYESGFVIDKFPISRPNLTFSTLTVSNMSPEDSSIYLCSVGGQDYGYTFGSGTRLTVV.

This clone was seen more than once but under ten times. V and J are TRBV10-1 and TRBJ2-3, with 8 bases matching TRBD2. Germline V gives CDR1 WNHNN, CDR2 SYGVQD (reference sequence). V lost 11 bases to trimming and J lost 4 bases; unmatched junction nucleotides: 11. This CDR3 spans 14 amino acids. The CDR3 region is CASRGLDRPDTQYF. Here the CDR3 DNA reads TGCGCCTCCAGGGGACTAGACCGCCCAGATACGCAGTATTTT.

V and J are TRBV7-3 and TRBJ2-5; 7 bases line up with TRBD2. J gave up 7 bases and V 4 bases, and 0 bases lay outside the gene matches. The CDR3 runs to 11 residues. Per germline, CDR1 SGHTA and CDR2 FQGTGA. CDR3 nucleotides: TGTGCCAGCAGCTCGGGAGGGACCCAGTACTTC. Amino acid sequence: CASSSGGTQYF.

The rearrangement joins TRBV21-1 to TRBJ2-7; the D call of TRBD1 is as the table states it, not checked on the DNA. TRBV21-1 is recorded as a pseudogene. The length of the CDR3 is 16 residues. CDR3 residues: CASSSRSGTGGNEQYF. CDR3 nucleotides: TGTGCCAGCAGCTCAAGATCCGGGACAGGGGGCAACGAGCAGTACTTC.

The chain combines TRBV30 with TRBJ1-1; D is ambiguous. With 0 bases removed from V and 0 bases from J, the gap between germline ends came to 8 bases. Germline lookup yields CDR1 GTSNPN and CDR2 SVGIG (reference sequence). The CDR3 runs 14 residues. The CDR3 DNA follows: TGTGCCTGGAGTGTGATGGCGGTGAACACTGAAGCTTTCTTT. This gives the protein CAWSVMAVNTEAFF.

The chain employs TRBV7-8 and TRBJ1-2; D is possibly TRBD1 (5 bases). V dropped 7 bases and J dropped 8 bases, with 17 bases sitting between them. The CDR3 consists of 13 residues. The germline CDR1 and CDR2 sequences are SGHVS and FQNEAQ. CDR3 nucleotides: TGTGCCAGCACCTCCCCTGGGGCCGGCGGCTACACCTTC. This encodes CASTSPGAGGYTF. Drawing the rest from reference TRBV7-8 and TRBJ1-2, the complete variable domain is GAGVSQSPRYKVAKRGQDVALRCDPISGHVSLFWYQQALGQGPEFLTYFQNEAQLDKSGLPSDRFFAERPEGSVSTLKIQRTQQEDSAVYLCASTSPGAGGYTFGSGTRLTVV.

This sequence joins TRBV5-4 and TRBJ1-4, with 9 bases aligning to TRBD1. The CDR3 contains 15 residues. Germline V gene sequence: CDR1 SGHNT, CDR2 YYREEE (reference sequence). With 1 base clipped from V and 8 bases from J, the junction kept 6 bases outside the gene matches. The DNA for the CDR3 is TGTGCCAGCAGCTTGCAACAGGGGGCGGGGGAAAAACTGTTTTTT. Translation: CASSLQQGAGEKLFF.

This rearrangement joins TRBV18 to TRBJ1-1; 11 nucleotides line up with TRBD1. The V gene's germline CDR1 is KGHSH and CDR2 LQKENI. V lost 6 bases and J lost 11; bases outside the gene matches: 11. This CDR3 is built from 14 residues. This chain's CDR3 is CASSLGQGEPRAFF. In DNA, the CDR3 is TGTGCCAGCTCCCTGGGACAGGGGGAGCCTAGGGCTTTCTTT.

The chain carries TRBV7-2 and TRBJ2-3; 7 bases agree with TRBD1. V lost 8 bases and J lost 4; bases outside the gene matches: 9. The V gene's germline CDR1 is SGHTA and CDR2 FQGNSA. The CDR3 has 14 residues. The CDR3 bases are TGTGCCAGCCTAACAGGGGTTTTTGCAGATACGCAGTATTTT. Translated: CASLTGVFADTQYF. Together with reference TRBV7-2 and TRBJ2-3, the CDR3 gives the full variable domain: GAGVSQSPSNKVTEKGKDVELRCDPISGHTALYWYRQSLGQGLEFLIYFQGNSAPDKSGLPSDRFSAERTGGSVSTLTIQRTQQEDSAVYLCASLTGVFADTQYFGPGTRLTVL.

This chain links TRBV4-3 with TRBJ2-7, with TRBD2 identical over 7 bases. CDR3 length equals 15 residues. V shed 1 base and J 2 bases; nucleotides not matched to a gene: 5. Germline V gives CDR1 LGHNA, CDR2 YSLEER. CDR3 sequence (DNA): TGCGCCAGCAGCCAAGGCCCGGGACTACCCTACGAGCAGTACTTC. Translated, it gives CASSQGPGLPYEQYF.

This clone was seen a single time. This chain links TRBV7-8 with TRBJ2-5, with 10 bases lining up with TRBD2. CDR3 length: 14 residues. The junction had 8 bases not matched to a gene; V was cut back by 6 bases and J by 7 bases. Germline lookup yields CDR1 SGHVS and CDR2 FQNEAQ. The CDR3: CASRLSGGAGTQYF. As DNA, the CDR3 is TGTGCCAGCAGACTCAGCGGGGGGGCCGGGACCCAGTACTTC.

This clone was observed a few times. The CDR3 loop reads CASSRLAGGGDTQYF. As DNA, the CDR3 is TGTGCCAGCAGCAGACTAGCGGGGGGCGGAGATACGCAGTATTTT. The rearrangement links TRBV6-6 to TRBJ2-3, with 13 bases that match TRBD2. Germline V CDR1 and CDR2: MNHNY, SVGAGI (reference sequence). This CDR3 comprises 15 residues. Unmatched junction bases numbered 5, after V lost 6 bases and J lost 5 bases.

The CDR3 reads CASSQVEGWTGRGGYTF. CDR3 DNA sequence: TGCGCCAGCAGCCAAGTTGAAGGATGGACAGGGAGAGGTGGCTACACCTTC. The rearrangement links TRBV4-1 to TRBJ1-2; 8 bases map to TRBD1. The CDR3 spans 17 residues. Germline V lookup: CDR1 MGHRA, CDR2 YSYEKL. With V trimmed by 1 base and J by 7 bases, 14 bases remained unmatched.